This entry is about one TCR beta chain. What it recognizes is unknown. This sample is drawn from a study of cytomegalovirus exposure and HLA in healthy donors. The study's findings and limits: A later analysis associated roughly 15,000 TCR beta sequences with HLA alleles at a 0.05 false discovery rate. Most TCR sequences were uncommon, yet certain public TCRs appeared in many donors. About 87% or about 30% of the time was how often most TCR beta V segments were productive, according to an earlier analysis. Common viral pathogens were later found to be apparently linked to several of the most significant clusters.

PCR amplification relied on 60 Vbeta primers (plus 13 Jbeta primers). The assay was immunoSEQ multiplex PCR, and TCRdb's table has in-frame clones only and misses some. The sample has more than 200,000 clones, approximately 81% seen once. This sequence was found in a human donor in good health. Sequencing used PBMCs.

CDR3 sequence reads: CASSLPGTSGTYEQYF. CDR3 coding DNA: TGTGCCAGCAGCTTACCCGGGACTAGCGGGACCTACGAGCAGTACTTC. The rearrangement uses TRBV5-6 and TRBJ2-7; TRBD2 agrees at 13 bases. J lost 2 bases, V lost 2 bases, and 4 bases had no gene match. CDR3 size: 16 residues. Germline values: CDR1 SGHDT, CDR2 YYEEEE.